This TCR beta chain was documented in a study of OX40 agonist ivuxolimab in advanced cancers. Background for the entire study: Ivuxolimab was an agonistic, fully human IgG2 monoclonal antibody directed against OX40 (CD134), a costimulatory receptor. Patients were allowed to have had prior anti-PD-1, anti-PD-L1 or anti-CTLA-4 therapy, and roughly 40% of the dose-escalation patients had previously received checkpoint inhibitors. The dose-escalation cohort was about 86% male with a mean age of approximately 60 years, ranging from roughly 23 to 85. Intravenous ivuxolimab was administered to patients every 2 weeks at six dose levels: 0.01, 0.1, 0.3, 1.5, 3 and 10 mg/kg. Three dose-escalation patients achieved partial responses, one with hepatocellular carcinoma and two with cutaneous melanoma. The paper describes the monotherapy dose-escalation part (N of about 57 patients) of the phase I trial of ivuxolimab. The point of sequencing TCRbeta in the periphery was to test whether ivuxolimab changed TCR sequence diversity and drove clonal T-cell expansion. Of the approximately 54 patients in dose escalation, around 20 had hepatocellular carcinoma, some 15 had melanoma, 9 had renal cell carcinoma and 9 had head and neck cancer.

Patients with a history of autoimmune disease or receiving systemic immunosuppression were excluded from the trial. Peripheral blood for TCR sequencing was drawn from every dose cohort at baseline, at cycle 4 day 1 and at cycle 7 day 1. The samples were drawn from a first-in-human, open-label, multicenter phase I dose-escalation trial of ivuxolimab. Adults with locally advanced or metastatic head and neck squamous cell, hepatocellular, melanoma or renal cell carcinoma were enrolled in the trial. Before TCR sequencing, CD4+ and CD8+ T cells were separately sorted from peripheral blood. With respect to this clone: Its antigen is currently not known. Base quality data are lacking; no much larger clone is found one base away.

Genomic DNA was isolated from the sorted cells so that the TCRbeta CDR3 region could be sequenced. TCRbeta CDR3 regions were sequenced using the immunoSEQ Assay. Drawn from immuneACCESS, this table holds only the in-frame rearrangements with V and J called that TCRdb kept. Clones are partly lost; checked studies trace under half to an unresolved V gene and leave the rest unexplained. For this sample the table gives about 53,000 clones, of which more than 75% were detected only once. Of the sample, around 2.4% is held by the ten largest clones. Points the paper makes about the study in general: Low levels of normalized T-cell clonal expansion were also seen in some patients who did not respond. In the 0.1-3.0 mg/kg groups, partial responders had among the lowest normalized peripheral clonal expansion, particularly in CD8+ T cells. At doses from 0.1 to 3.0 mg/kg, clonal expansion was seen in both CD4+ and CD8+ blood T cells between baseline and week 6. After ivuxolimab, more expanded clones were found on average in CD8+ T cells than in CD4+ T cells. The antigen specificity of the clonally expanded peripheral T cells was not determined.

The V and J ends are trimmed by 2 bases and 3 bases, leaving 10 bases between them. Taken from cysteine to phenylalanine, the CDR3 has 14 residues. Here the CDR3 DNA is all that survives: 42 bases in frame from base 1. As encoded in the germline V gene, CDR1 is SGHRS while CDR2 is YFSETQ. The TCR was taken from an adult with an advanced solid tumor such as melanoma, head and neck, liver or kidney cancer. This chain is built from TRBV5-1 and TRBJ2-3, with the D gene call left open. The sequences come from CD4+ or CD8+ T cells sorted from blood, collected in a trial of the OX40 agonist ivuxolimab. The DNA sequence is TGCGCCAGCAGCTTAGGGTTGCAGACAGATACGCAGTATTTT. This codes for CASSLGLQTDTQYF.